Listed here is a single TCR beta chain. As handled by the study authors: Researchers report that nucleated cell counts were estimated from reference gene primer amplification. Method: immunoSEQ multiplex PCR; TCRdb's copy keeps in-frame clones and lacks some. Clone size and V and J calls were adopted from that table, with D and trimming inferred from the DNA. Of around 250,000 clones in the sample, more than 70% were seen once. The data belong to a study of blood T cell repertoires in COVID-19. Study-level information: Researchers got acute and convalescent COVID-19 samples from the United States, Italy and Spain.

V trimming: 0 bases; J trimming: 2 bases; junction bases outside the gene matches: 7. Germline values: CDR1 SGHRS, CDR2 YFSETQ. The CDR3 totals 16 residues. Sample: peripheral blood. The J gene is TRBJ1-1, the V gene TRBV5-1; TRBD1 agrees at 7 bases. The TCR sequence derives from a woman aged 18 to 35 with acute or convalescent COVID-19. The CDR3, as DNA: TGCGCCAGCAGCTTGGTACGGTCAGGGGGTAACACTGAAGCTTTCTTT. Translating it yields CASSLVRSGGNTEAFF.